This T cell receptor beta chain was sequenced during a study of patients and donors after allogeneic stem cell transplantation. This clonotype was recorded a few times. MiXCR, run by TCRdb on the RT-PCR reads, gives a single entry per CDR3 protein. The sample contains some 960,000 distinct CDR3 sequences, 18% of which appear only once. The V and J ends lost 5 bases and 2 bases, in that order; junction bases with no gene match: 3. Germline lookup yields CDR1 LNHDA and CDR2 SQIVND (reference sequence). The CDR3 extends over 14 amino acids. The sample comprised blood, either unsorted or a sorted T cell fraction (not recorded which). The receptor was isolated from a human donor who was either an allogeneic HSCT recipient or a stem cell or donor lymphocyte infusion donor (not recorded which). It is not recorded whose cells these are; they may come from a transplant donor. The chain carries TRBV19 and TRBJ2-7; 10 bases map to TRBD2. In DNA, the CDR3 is TGTGCCAGTAGTTTCCTAGCGGGGGCCTACGAGCAGTACTTC. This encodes CASSFLAGAYEQYF.